Presented here are 16 T cell receptor beta chains from one specimen sequenced in a study of OX40 agonist ivuxolimab in advanced cancers. The table came from immunoSEQ multiplex PCR; TCRdb's copy has only in-frame clones and leaves some out. Of tens of thousands of clones in the sample, approximately 85% were seen once. Sequencing was performed on CD4+ or CD8+ T cells sorted from blood, taken in a trial of the OX40 agonist ivuxolimab. The receptors stem from an adult with an advanced solid tumor such as melanoma, head and neck, liver or kidney cancer.

The table lists this clone with a count of one. The chain employs TRBV9 and TRBJ1-1, with TRBD1 as a possible D gene (6 bases). The CDR3 contains 17 residues. Trimming stripped 3 bases from V and 5 bases from J, with 23 bases between. Per germline, CDR1 SGDLS and CDR2 YYNGEE. The CDR3 DNA is TGTGCCAGCAGCGCAACACTGAACCGAGGGGGGCGAACTGAAGCTTTCTTT. Protein: CASSATLNRGGRTEAFF.

This clone has a count of ten or more. The gene calls are TRBV18 and TRBJ2-7; 11 bases agree with TRBD1. CDR1 is KGHSH and CDR2 is LQKENI in the germline V gene. The CDR3 is 18 amino acids. V was pared by 0 bases and J by 0 bases, with 7 bases of the junction left unmatched. CDR3: CASSPPFYGQGASYEQYF. The CDR3 DNA is TGTGCCAGCTCACCACCCTTTTATGGACAGGGGGCCTCCTACGAGCAGTACTTC.

Here the CDR3 DNA reads TGTGCCAGCGGCCGGACCTACTACAATGAGCAGTTCTTC. Protein product: CASGRTYYNEQFF. The gene calls are TRBV2 and TRBJ2-1; D gene unclear. This CDR3 contains 13 residues. Trimming took off 8 bases at V and 3 bases at J, with 11 bases between the two ends. Per germline, CDR1 SNHLY and CDR2 FYNNEI.

This clone was observed a handful of times. V is TRBV7-2 and J is TRBJ2-3; no clear D. Looked up from germline, CDR1 is SGHTA and CDR2 is FQGNSA. V shed 1 base and J shed 2 bases, with 16 bases lying between them. The CDR3 is made up of 17 amino acids. CDR3 residues: CASSLVFGFMTTDTQYF. The CDR3 DNA sequence: TGTGCCAGCAGCTTAGTCTTCGGCTTTATGACCACAGATACGCAGTATTTT.

The genes are TRBV29-1 and TRBJ1-4, with a weak D call TRBD1 (5 bases). Germline values: CDR1 SQVTM, CDR2 ANQGSEA. V lost 6 bases and J 2 bases, leaving 10 bases between the germline ends. The CDR3 extends over 13 amino acids. The CDR3 coding sequence is TGCAGCGTCAAGGGGCCCACTAATGAAAAACTGTTTTTT. It is translated as CSVKGPTNEKLFF.

The chain is built from TRBV19 and TRBJ1-5; perhaps TRBD1 as D (6 bases). V was cut by 6 bases and J by 4 bases, with 16 bases left in between. CDR1 and CDR2 (germline): LNHDA, SQIVND (reference sequence). This CDR3 has 15 residues. The CDR3 region is CASSPGALGNQPQHF. In nucleotides, the CDR3 is TGTGCCAGTAGCCCGGGGGCCCTCGGGAATCAGCCCCAGCATTTT. The full variable domain, its missing parts supplied by reference TRBV19 and TRBJ1-5, is DGGITQSPKYLFRKEGQNVTLSCEQNLNHDAMYWYRQDPGQGLRLIYYSQIVNDFQKGDIAEGYSVSREKKESFPLTVTSAQKNPTAFYLCASSPGALGNQPQHFGDGTRLSIL.

The rearrangement joins TRBV11-2 to TRBJ2-1; TRBD1 aligns across 7 bases. The CDR3 has 16 amino acids. V dropped 1 base and J dropped 3; count of bases not matched to a gene: 6. Germline V gene data show CDR1 as SGHAT and CDR2 as FQNNGV. In DNA, the CDR3 is TGTGCCAGCAGCTTAGGGGATGACAGGGACTACAATGAGCAGTTCTTC. Protein product: CASSLGDDRDYNEQFF.

V gene TRBV10-3 combines with J gene TRBJ2-3; 7 bases match TRBD1. Trimming took 2 bases from V and 2 from J; bases not matched to a gene: 7. CDR1 and CDR2 from the germline V gene are ENHRY and SYGVKD. This CDR3 contains 16 residues. Here the CDR3 reads CAISENRGGVTDTQYF. DNA of the CDR3: TGTGCCATCAGTGAGAACAGGGGTGGGGTCACAGATACGCAGTATTTT.

This clone was seen a few times. This chain links TRBV28 with TRBJ2-7; 10 bases map to TRBD1. V gave up 6 bases and J gave up 2 bases; unmatched junction bases: 7. The CDR3 runs to 15 residues. Germline V gene sequence: CDR1 MDHEN, CDR2 SYDVKM. CDR3 nucleotides: TGTGCCAGCAGGACCGGGACAGGGGTACCCTACGAGCAGTACTTC. Translated, it gives CASRTGTGVPYEQYF.

The chain uses TRBV5-5 and TRBJ2-7, with D uncertain. The V end lost 0 bases, the J end lost 5 bases, and 6 bases lay between the germline ends. Germline V CDR1 and CDR2: SGHKS, YYEKEE (reference sequence). CDR3 size: 12 residues. The CDR3 DNA follows: TGTGCCAGCAGCTTGGGGGTCAACGAGCAGTACTTC. Amino acid sequence: CASSLGVNEQYF. Full variable domain (remainder filled in from reference TRBV5-5 and TRBJ2-7): DAGVTQSPTHLIKTRGQQVTLRCSPISGHKSVSWYQQVLGQGPQFIFQYYEKEERGRGNFPDRFSARQFPNYSSELNVNALLLGDSALYLCASSLGVNEQYFGPGTRLTVT.

The chain recombines TRBV5-1 with TRBJ1-1, with D possibly matching TRBD1 (5 bases). The CDR3 has 15 amino acids. Per germline, CDR1 SGHRS and CDR2 YFSETQ. V was clipped by 5 bases and J by 6 bases, with 20 bases between them. The chain's CDR3 is CASRHRDPGLSEAFF. The CDR3 bases are TGCGCCAGCAGGCACCGGGACCCCGGTTTATCTGAAGCTTTCTTT.

The V call is TRBV11-2, the J call TRBJ2-3, with D perhaps matching TRBD2 (7 bases). In germline, CDR1 is SGHAT, CDR2 FQNNGV. CDR3 length: 19 residues. Trimming took off 3 bases at V and 4 bases at J, with 26 bases between the two ends. The CDR3 DNA follows: TGTGCCAGCAGCTTCGGGCGGGGGCGCGGACACAGTTGGGCAGATACGCAGTATTTT. Translated: CASSFGRGRGHSWADTQYF.

V and J are TRBV19 and TRBJ1-2, with D uncertain. This CDR3 is 15 amino acids long. Trimming shortened V by 1 base and J by 2 bases, and 11 bases separated the two germline ends. Germline-derived CDR1 and CDR2 are LNHDA and SQIVND (reference sequence). For the CDR3, the DNA is TGTGCCAGTAGTATAGCGGAGGCGGGGAACTATGGCTACACCTTC. This encodes CASSIAEAGNYGYTF.

This clone showed up just a few times. This rearrangement joins TRBV6-5 to TRBJ1-1; TRBD1 agrees at 7 bases. Germline CDR1 and CDR2: MNHEY and SVGAGI. The CDR3 totals 15 residues. With V trimmed by 5 bases and J by 2 bases, 8 bases remained unmatched. In nucleotides, the CDR3 is TGTGCCAGCAGTCTTCAGGGGGGAGGCAACACTGAAGCTTTCTTT. Amino acids: CASSLQGGGNTEAFF.

The V gene is TRBV5-1, the J gene TRBJ2-1, with D perhaps TRBD2 (5 bases). V was shortened by 2 bases and J by 5 bases, with 20 bases between the two germline ends. The germline gives CDR1 SGHRS, CDR2 YFSETQ. The CDR3 is made up of 17 amino acids. The CDR3 region is CASSFLGGSLINNEQFF. In DNA, the CDR3 is TGCGCCAGCAGCTTTCTAGGTGGGAGTCTTATAAACAATGAGCAGTTCTTC.

The genes are TRBV7-9 and TRBJ1-3; no clear D gene. Germline V gene lookup returns CDR1 SEHNR and CDR2 FQNEAQ (reference sequence). Trimming pared 1 base from V and 0 bases from J, leaving 13 bases between. The CDR3 runs 17 residues. The CDR3 loop is CASSLGFKYISGNTIYF. DNA of the CDR3: TGTGCCAGCAGCTTAGGTTTTAAGTACATCTCTGGAAACACCATATATTTT.